The clone carrying this T cell receptor (beta chain) was observed at least ten times. Its target is not known. For TCRbeta, the library was prepared with unique molecular identifiers. TCRdb processed the PCR reads anew with MiXCR; each CDR3 protein has one entry. The profile shows approximately 300,000 distinct CDR3 sequences, around a tenth of them singletons. The sample originates from a study of T-cell reconstitution after alpha-beta-depleted transplantation in children. Study outcomes and limitations: Some patients showed high day-60 TCRbeta diversity, which derived from surviving recipient T cells and thymic progenitors. When one year had passed after transplant, most T-cell counts and diversity came from newly produced T cells. Several hundred rapidly expanded clones from non-depleted graft cells reportedly supplied alpha-beta T cells about two months post-transplant.

Trimming stripped 3 bases from V and 0 bases from J, with 10 bases between. The germline gives CDR1 DFQATT, CDR2 SNEGSKA (reference sequence). The CDR3 runs 14 residues. The rearrangement uses TRBV20-1 and TRBJ2-3; D call uncertain. Material: peripheral blood, obtained 180 days after TCRalphabeta/CD19-depleted stem cell transplant. The receptor's source is a male patient aged 2-15 years who had a stem cell transplant for chronic granulomatous disease, so the T cells may come from the graft donor. The CDR3 bases are TGCAGTGCTAGTTGGGGATCTAGCACAGATACGCAGTATTTT. Protein: CSASWGSSTDTQYF.